These 30 T cell receptor beta chains share one sample of origin, sequenced in a study of post-analysis software for immune sequencing data. Study-level results: A few TRBV segments appeared more often in patients than in controls, and TRBV5-6, TRBV5-1 and TRBV20-1 were among these.

No antigen has been identified for these receptors. Researchers reported that TCR beta cDNA libraries carried unique molecular identifiers. Via MiXCR, TCRdb re-called the PCR reads, giving one row per CDR3 protein. This repertoire shows about 800,000 distinct CDR3 sequences, around 27% found once; its top ten account for around 0.56%. Sequenced sample: blood. These TCRs come from a girl under 18 with multiple sclerosis.

To note about this clonotype: Being one base from a much bigger clone, this may be a read error. The chain employs TRBV27 and TRBJ2-6; possible D gene TRBD1, 7 bases. CDR1 and CDR2 from the germline V gene are MNHEY and SMNVEV (reference sequence). The CDR3 is 16 residues long. The CDR3 region has the DNA TGTGCCAGCAGTTTATTACAGGGGACTGGGGCCAACGTCCGGACTTTC. It is translated as CASSLLQGTGANVRTF. Complete variable domain (other parts from reference TRBV27 and TRBJ2-6): EAQVTQNPRYLITVTGKKLTVTCSQNMNHEYMSWYRQDPGLGLRQIYYSMNVEVTDKGDVPEGYKVSRKEKRNFPLILESPSPNQTSLYFCASSLLQGTGANVRTFGAGSRLTVL.

This clonotype was recorded many times. The chain has TRBV20-1 and TRBJ2-7; D possibly matches TRBD1 or TRBD2 (5 bases each). The V gene lost 6 bases and the J gene lost 5 bases, with 17 bases spanning the gap. In germline, CDR1 is DFQATT, CDR2 SNEGSKA (reference sequence). The CDR3 covers 13 residues. For the CDR3, the DNA is TGCAGTGCGAAGCAGGGAGTAATCGACGAGCAGTACTTC. Amino acid sequence: CSAKQGVIDEQYF.

The chain combines TRBV12-3 or TRBV12-4 with TRBJ1-1; no definite D call. CDR3 size: 13 residues. Trimming took 2 bases from V and 4 from J, leaving 8 bases between them. CDR3 loop: CASSLTESTEAFF. CDR3 DNA: TGTGCCAGCAGTTTAACGGAGAGCACTGAAGCTTTCTTT.

This clonotype was observed a few times. This chain joins TRBV28 and TRBJ2-3, with 7 bases matching TRBD1. The V and J ends lost 3 bases and 1 base, in that order; junction bases with no gene match: 4. Germline values: CDR1 MDHEN, CDR2 SYDVKM. CDR3 size: 15 residues. CDR3 nucleotides: TGTGCCAGCAGTTTCGATCAGGGGGGCACAGATACGCAGTATTTT. It codes for CASSFDQGGTDTQYF.

This clonotype has ten or more counts. This chain uses TRBV18 with TRBJ1-6; the match to TRBD1 covers 10 bases. The germline V gene has CDR1 KGHSH and CDR2 LQKENI. This CDR3 is built from 15 residues. Trimming took 2 bases from V and 9 from J; bases not matched to a gene: 4. CDR3: CASSPGTGVRSPLHF. In nucleotides, the CDR3 is TGTGCCAGCTCACCAGGGACAGGGGTTCGTTCACCCCTCCACTTT.

This clonotype occurred a few times. The rearrangement joins TRBV7-9 to TRBJ2-3; weak D call: TRBD2 (5 bases). With 8 bases removed from V and 0 bases from J, the gap between germline ends came to 15 bases. CDR1 and CDR2 from the germline V gene are SEHNR and FQNEAQ (reference sequence). There are 15 residues in the CDR3. CDR3 sequence (DNA): TGTGCCAGCCTCTCAATTGGACTTAGCACAGATACGCAGTATTTT. The encoded protein is CASLSIGLSTDTQYF.

This clonotype was seen a few times. Here the CDR3 DNA reads TGTGCCAGCAGCCATCATTTAGGTGACAGGGTCTACAATGAGCAGTTCTTC. Amino acid sequence: CASSHHLGDRVYNEQFF. This chain joins TRBV14 and TRBJ2-1; 7 bases map to TRBD1. The germline V gene encodes CDR1 SGHDN and CDR2 FVKESK. Trimming took 3 bases from V and 3 from J; bases not matched to a gene: 11. The length of the CDR3 is 17 residues.

The rearrangement uses TRBV29-1 and TRBJ2-1; 8 bases are a match to TRBD2. The CDR3 spans 13 residues. The germline V gene has CDR1 SQVTM and CDR2 ANQGSEA. The junction had 2 bases not matched to a gene; V was cut back by 4 bases and J by 3 bases. This CDR3 is CSVVAGGYNEQFF. CDR3 DNA sequence: TGCAGCGTTGTGGCGGGAGGCTACAATGAGCAGTTCTTC.

Notes on this clonotype: The conserved closing phenylalanine or tryptophan is absent in this CDR3, likely reflecting a read error. This rearrangement joins TRBV10-3 to TRBJ2-1; D tentatively fits TRBD1 or TRBD2 (5 bases each). The CDR3 has 15 residues. Trimming left V 10 bases short and J 4 bases short, with 20 bases between. Germline V gene lookup returns CDR1 ENHRY and CDR2 SYGVKD. CDR3 protein: CATGDGPPGYNEQFC. In DNA, the CDR3 is TGTGCCACCGGGGACGGTCCTCCGGGGTACAATGAGCAGTTCTGC.

The chain couples TRBV24-1 to TRBJ2-5; weak D call: TRBD1 (6 bases). Trimming pared 3 bases from V and 3 bases from J, leaving 16 bases between. The CDR3 has 16 amino acids. Germline V CDR1 and CDR2: KGHDR, SFDVKD. The CDR3: CATSDPQTGLEETQYF. CDR3 sequence (DNA): TGTGCCACCAGTGATCCCCAAACAGGGCTGGAAGAGACCCAGTACTTC.

This clonotype came up a few times. The J gene is TRBJ2-7, the V gene TRBV6-5; a weak D match, TRBD1 (5 bases). Germline V gene sequence: CDR1 MNHEY, CDR2 SVGAGI. V was clipped by 7 bases and J by 2 bases, with 15 bases between them. The CDR3 is 14 residues long. The CDR3 nucleotides are TGTGCCAGCACCCCCATGGGGCTAGCCTACGAGCAGTACTTC. Residues: CASTPMGLAYEQYF.

This clonotype was seen ten or more times. The chain links TRBV27 to TRBJ2-3; D is unclear. In germline, CDR1 is MNHEY, CDR2 SMNVEV (reference sequence). This CDR3 region has 15 residues. V was cut by 3 bases and J by 0 bases, with 10 bases left in between. CDR3 bases: TGTGCCAGCAGTTTCACGGGTCCTAGCACAGATACGCAGTATTTT. The encoded protein is CASSFTGPSTDTQYF.

This clonotype was detected a few times. The chain uses TRBV28 and TRBJ2-5, with TRBD1 matching 9 bases. Germline CDR1 MDHEN, CDR2 SYDVKM. The CDR3 is 14 amino acids. V was clipped by 6 bases and J by 4 bases; unmatched bases: 6. The CDR3 DNA is TGTGCCAGCAGGGAACAGGGGGCGCGAGAGACCCAGTACTTC. Protein sequence: CASREQGARETQYF.

The chain has TRBV7-2 and TRBJ2-1; 7 positions match TRBD1. The trim removed 0 bases at V and 9 bases at J, leaving 8 bases unmatched. Germline CDR1 SGHTA, CDR2 FQGNSA. The CDR3 is 15 residues long. This CDR3 is CASSLAQLTGSEQFF. DNA for the CDR3: TGTGCCAGCAGCTTAGCTCAGCTGACAGGGAGTGAGCAGTTCTTC.

The chain uses TRBV28 and TRBJ2-1; D tentatively reads TRBD1 or TRBD2 (5 bases each). This CDR3 comprises 14 residues. Deletions cut 4 bases from V and 9 bases from J, with 16 bases between. Germline V lookup: CDR1 MDHEN, CDR2 SYDVKM. CDR3 DNA: TGTGCCAGCAGTTGGCGTCTAGCCGACAGTGAGCAGTTCTTC. Encoded protein: CASSWRLADSEQFF.

The chain joins TRBV9 to TRBJ2-5; D is ambiguous. The CDR3 totals 18 residues. Trimming pared 3 bases from V and 4 bases from J, leaving 25 bases between. Germline CDR1 SGDLS, CDR2 YYNGEE. This CDR3 reads CASSGQKLHPATPETQYF. Written as DNA, the CDR3 is TGTGCCAGCAGCGGTCAAAAATTACACCCAGCGACCCCAGAGACCCAGTACTTC.

This chain links TRBV28 with TRBJ2-5; TRBD2 matches 12 bases. The J call is in doubt because the DNA end fits TRBJ2-7 better. Germline V gene data show CDR1 as MDHEN and CDR2 as SYDVKM. This CDR3 comprises 15 residues. The CDR3 DNA is TGTGCCAGCAGTTTACTAGCGGGAGGGCCTAACGAGCAGTACTTC. Its protein is CASSLLAGGPNEQYF.

J is TRBJ1-4 and V is TRBV20-1, with D hard to call. The CDR3 is made up of 13 amino acids. The germline gives CDR1 DFQATT, CDR2 SNEGSKA (reference sequence). Trimming left V 4 bases short and J 5 bases short, with 11 bases between. The CDR3 nucleotides read TGCAGTGCTAAAATGGGTGGGAATGAAAAACTGTTTTTT. This sequence encodes CSAKMGGNEKLFF.

In its sample, this clonotype was seen a few times. CDR3 in DNA: TGCGCCAGCAGCCAAGAACCTGGAGCGGCGCTCACAGATACGCAGTATTTT. It translates to CASSQEPGAALTDTQYF. The J gene is TRBJ2-3, the V gene TRBV4-1, with D perhaps matching TRBD2 (5 bases). The ends were cut back, 0 bases at V and 2 bases at J, with 15 bases in the middle. The CDR3 sequence is 17 residues long. Germline lookup yields CDR1 MGHRA and CDR2 YSYEKL.

The gene calls are TRBV13 and TRBJ2-1; no clear D. V dropped 5 bases and J dropped 0 bases, with 14 bases sitting between them. CDR1 is PRHDT and CDR2 is FYEKMQ in the germline V gene (reference sequence). The CDR3 runs 16 residues. CDR3 residues: CASSSRKGSSYNEQFF. The CDR3 nucleotides are TGTGCCAGCAGCAGCCGGAAGGGTAGCTCCTACAATGAGCAGTTCTTC.

The chain recombines TRBV24-1 with TRBJ1-2; TRBD1 matches at 7 bases. The length of the CDR3 is 13 residues. The trim removed 7 bases at V and 5 bases at J, leaving 6 bases unmatched. CDR1 and CDR2 (germline): KGHDR, SFDVKD. CDR3: CATSTGDGYGYTF. CDR3 DNA: TGTGCCACCAGCACAGGGGACGGGTATGGCTACACCTTC.

V and J are TRBV19 and TRBJ1-6; TRBD1 matches 11 bases. Trimming took 6 bases from V and 8 from J; bases not matched to a gene: 3. The CDR3 is 14 amino acids. CDR1 is LNHDA, CDR2 SQIVND, per germline (reference sequence). The CDR3 loop is CASRPGQGDSPLHF. Written as DNA, the CDR3 is TGTGCCAGTAGACCGGGACAGGGGGATTCACCCCTCCACTTT.

The gene calls are TRBV6-6 and TRBJ2-7, with D perhaps matching TRBD1 or TRBD2 (5 bases each). Germline V lookup: CDR1 MNHNY, CDR2 SVGAGI (reference sequence). Trimming shortened V by 7 bases and J by 6 bases, and 16 bases separated the two germline ends. This CDR3 is built from 13 residues. The CDR3 spells CASTSRDLREQYF. The DNA for the CDR3 is TGTGCCAGCACCTCTAGGGACCTCCGCGAGCAGTACTTC.

This chain joins TRBV6-6 and TRBJ2-7; 9 bases map to TRBD2. Germline CDR1 MNHNY, CDR2 SVGAGI (reference sequence). Trimming at V came to 6 bases and at J to 4 bases, leaving 10 bases not matched to a gene. The CDR3 length is 15 residues. The CDR3 DNA is TGTGCCAGCAGACGCTCCCCGCGGGGGGGGTACGAGCAGTACTTC. It encodes CASRRSPRGGYEQYF.

In this sample, this clonotype turned up a few times. The J gene is TRBJ2-3, the V gene TRBV14; perhaps TRBD2 as D (6 bases). Trimming took off 4 bases at V and 5 bases at J, with 13 bases between the two ends. Per germline, CDR1 SGHDN and CDR2 FVKESK. CDR3 length: 14 amino acids. Here the CDR3 reads CASSPRLEGDTQYF. For the CDR3, the DNA is TGTGCCAGCAGCCCCAGACTAGAAGGAGATACGCAGTATTTT.

V gene TRBV5-8 combines with J gene TRBJ1-2; D ambiguous. This CDR3 region has 19 residues. Germline-derived CDR1 and CDR2 are SGHTS and YDEGEE. The germline V and J ends were trimmed by 0 bases and 1 base, with 22 bases remaining between them. CDR3 DNA sequence: TGTGCCAGCAGCTTGGCCCTGACGCACCAGCGACTTAATAACTATGGCTACACCTTC. Translation gives CASSLALTHQRLNNYGYTF.

The chain links TRBV6-2 or TRBV6-3 to TRBJ2-5; 8 bases fit TRBD1. The CDR3 has 13 residues. Germline CDR1 reads MNHEY; CDR2 reads SVGEGT. V gave up 6 bases and J gave up 7 bases; unmatched junction bases: 7. CDR3 protein: CASRVTGVRTQYF. Written as DNA, the CDR3 is TGTGCCAGCAGGGTGACAGGGGTTCGGACCCAGTACTTC.

This rearrangement joins TRBV2 to TRBJ1-2, with a weak D call TRBD1 (6 bases). V lost 6 bases to trimming and J lost 7 bases, with 15 bases between them. Germline V gene lookup returns CDR1 SNHLY and CDR2 FYNNEI. CDR3 length equals 13 residues. As DNA, the CDR3 is TGTGCCAGCAGGCAACAGGGAGCTGGTGGCTACACCTTC. Translating gives CASRQQGAGGYTF. The entire variable domain, with the rest obtained from reference TRBV2 and TRBJ1-2, is as follows: EPEVTQTPSHQVTQMGQEVILRCVPISNHLYFYWYRQILGQKVEFLVSFYNNEISEKSEIFDDQFSVERPDGSNFTLKIRSTKLEDSAMYFCASRQQGAGGYTFGSGTRLTVV.

This clonotype was counted a few times. The chain recombines TRBV6-2 or TRBV6-3 with TRBJ2-1, with TRBD2 identical over 7 bases. V gave up 0 bases and J gave up 4 bases; unmatched junction bases: 9. This CDR3 has 17 amino acids. Germline CDR1 and CDR2: MNHEY and SVGEGT. CDR3 DNA sequence: TGTGCCAGCAGTTACTCGCCCTCTAGCGGACTTTACAATGAGCAGTTCTTC. This translates into CASSYSPSSGLYNEQFF.

This clonotype appeared a few times. The chain has TRBV5-1 and TRBJ1-5; 7 nucleotides agree with TRBD1. Per germline, CDR1 SGHRS and CDR2 YFSETQ. The CDR3 has 19 amino acids. After removal of 4 bases from V and 4 bases from J, the junction contained 20 bases not matched to a gene. The CDR3 loop reads CASSQSSMTGTVKNQPQHF. In nucleotides, the CDR3 is TGCGCCAGCAGCCAATCCTCTATGACAGGGACGGTGAAGAATCAGCCCCAGCATTTT.